This T cell receptor (beta chain) was found in a study of spatial heterogeneity in lung cancer. Overall study context: Raw sequencing reads included, on average, more than 8.5 appearances of each unique TCR and UMI combination. Whole-study results and caveats: Blood contained ubiquitous expanded tumor TCRs more at resection than at follow-up.

Time point described: sample taken at primary tumor resection. Whole RNA came from tumor, nontumor lung or frozen PBMC and was sequenced without being sorted. 55 to 80 TRACERx patients with early, untreated non-small cell lung cancer donated samples. With respect to this clonotype: Antigen specificity is unknown.

Single TCR cDNA molecules each had their own unique molecular identifier. TCRdb reanalysed the 5' RACE reads using MiXCR and keeps one entry per CDR3 protein. In the table there are more than 9,000 distinct CDR3 sequences, more than 15% of which are singletons. The V gene's germline CDR1 is MNHEY and CDR2 SMNVEV (reference sequence). The CDR3 is made up of 17 amino acids. V shed 2 bases and J 3 bases; nucleotides not matched to a gene: 4. The input for sequencing was PBMCs, taken at surgery. The TCR originated in a male donor with early-stage non-small cell lung cancer. The V gene is TRBV27, the J gene TRBJ2-7; 16 bases fit TRBD2. This CDR3 is CASSLRGLAGGYYEQYF. The CDR3 DNA reads TGTGCCAGCAGTTTACGGGGACTAGCGGGAGGGTACTACGAGCAGTACTTC.